Detailed here is one TCR beta chain. TCRdb's copy holds only in-frame clones and misses some; the assay was immunoSEQ multiplex PCR. The table lists tens of thousands of clones, about 92% of them singletons. The sample comes from a study of T cell changes during pregnancy in multiple sclerosis. V shed 4 bases, J shed 6 bases, and the junction held 2 bases outside the gene matches. The CDR3 runs to 12 residues. The germline V gene has CDR1 LNHDA and CDR2 SQIVND (reference sequence). This chain links TRBV19 with TRBJ2-7; TRBD2 aligns across 8 bases. The receptor was isolated from a female donor in good health, enrolled as a control in a pregnancy study. Sample: peripheral blood, taken in the third trimester of pregnancy. CDR3 sequence reads: CASSRTSTEQYF. In DNA form, the CDR3 reads TGTGCCAGTAGTAGGACTAGCACCGAGCAGTACTTC.